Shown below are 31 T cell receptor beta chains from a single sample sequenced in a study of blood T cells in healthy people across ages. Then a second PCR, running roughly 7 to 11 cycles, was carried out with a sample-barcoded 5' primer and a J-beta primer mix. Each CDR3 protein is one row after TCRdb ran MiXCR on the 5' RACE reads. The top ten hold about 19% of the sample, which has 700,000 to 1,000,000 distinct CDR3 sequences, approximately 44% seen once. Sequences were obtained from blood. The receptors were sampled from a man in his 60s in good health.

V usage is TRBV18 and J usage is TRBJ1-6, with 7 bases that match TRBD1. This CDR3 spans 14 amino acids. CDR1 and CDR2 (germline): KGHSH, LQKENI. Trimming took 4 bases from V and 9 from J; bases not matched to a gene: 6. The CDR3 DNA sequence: TGTGCCAGCTCACTTTCAGGACAGGCTTCACCCCTCCACTTT. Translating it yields CASSLSGQASPLHF.

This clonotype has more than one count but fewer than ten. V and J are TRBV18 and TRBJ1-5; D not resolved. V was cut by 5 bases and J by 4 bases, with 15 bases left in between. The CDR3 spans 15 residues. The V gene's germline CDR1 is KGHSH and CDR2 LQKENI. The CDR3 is CASSDVGTTNQPQHF. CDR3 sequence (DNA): TGTGCCAGCTCAGACGTGGGCACTACTAATCAGCCCCAGCATTTT.

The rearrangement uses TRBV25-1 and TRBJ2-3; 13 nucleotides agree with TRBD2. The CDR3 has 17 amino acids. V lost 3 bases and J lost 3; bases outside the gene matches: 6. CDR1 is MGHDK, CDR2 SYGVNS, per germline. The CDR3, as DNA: TGTGCCAGCAGTGATCTGACTAGCGGGGGGAGGACAGATACGCAGTATTTT. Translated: CASSDLTSGGRTDTQYF.

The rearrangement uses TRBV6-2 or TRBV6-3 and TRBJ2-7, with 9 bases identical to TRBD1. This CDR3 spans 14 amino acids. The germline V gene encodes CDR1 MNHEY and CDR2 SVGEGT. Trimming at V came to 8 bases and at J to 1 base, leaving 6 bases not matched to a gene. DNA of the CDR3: TGTGCCAGCGGTCAGGGACAGGGATCCTACGAGCAGTACTTC. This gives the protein CASGQGQGSYEQYF.

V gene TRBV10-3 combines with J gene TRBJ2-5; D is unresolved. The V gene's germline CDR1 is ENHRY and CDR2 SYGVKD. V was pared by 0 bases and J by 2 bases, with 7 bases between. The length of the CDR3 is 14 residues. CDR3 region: CAISESTQQETQYF. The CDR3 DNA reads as TGTGCCATCAGTGAGTCGACTCAACAAGAGACCCAGTACTTC.

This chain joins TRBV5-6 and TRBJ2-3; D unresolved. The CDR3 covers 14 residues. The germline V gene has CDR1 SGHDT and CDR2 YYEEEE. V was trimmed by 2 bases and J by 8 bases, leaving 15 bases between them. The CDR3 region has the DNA TGTGCCAGCAGCTTTTGGATGGAAACGGGTACGCAGTATTTT. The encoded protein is CASSFWMETGTQYF.

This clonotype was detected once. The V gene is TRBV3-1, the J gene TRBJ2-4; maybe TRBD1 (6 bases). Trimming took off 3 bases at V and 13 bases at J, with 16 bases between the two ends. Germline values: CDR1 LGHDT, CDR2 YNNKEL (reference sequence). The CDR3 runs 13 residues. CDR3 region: CASSQGAVWEQYF. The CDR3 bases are TGTGCCAGCAGCCAGGGGGCTGTTTGGGAGCAGTACTTC.

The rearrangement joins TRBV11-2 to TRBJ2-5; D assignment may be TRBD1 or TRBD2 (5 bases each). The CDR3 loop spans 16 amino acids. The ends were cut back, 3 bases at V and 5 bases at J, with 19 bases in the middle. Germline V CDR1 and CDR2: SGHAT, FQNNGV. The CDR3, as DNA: TGTGCCAGCAGCTTCCGGTCTGAGGGGATCGGGGAGACCCAGTACTTC. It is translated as CASSFRSEGIGETQYF. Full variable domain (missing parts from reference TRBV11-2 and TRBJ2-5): EAGVAQSPRYKIIEKRQSVAFWCNPISGHATLYWYQQILGQGPKLLIQFQNNGVVDDSQLPKDRFSAERLKGVDSTLKIQPAKLEDSAVYLCASSFRSEGIGETQYFGPGTRLLVL.

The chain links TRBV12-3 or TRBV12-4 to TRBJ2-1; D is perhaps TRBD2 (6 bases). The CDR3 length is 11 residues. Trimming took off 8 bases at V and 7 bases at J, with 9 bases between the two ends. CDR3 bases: TGTGCCAGCTTACGGGGGAATGAGCAGTTCTTC. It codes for CASLRGNEQFF.

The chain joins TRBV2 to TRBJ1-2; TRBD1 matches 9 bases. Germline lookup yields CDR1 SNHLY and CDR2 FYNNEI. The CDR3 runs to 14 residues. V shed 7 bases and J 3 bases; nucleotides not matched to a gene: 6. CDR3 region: CASTGTGPYYGYTF. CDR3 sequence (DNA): TGTGCCAGCACCGGGACAGGGCCCTACTATGGCTACACCTTC. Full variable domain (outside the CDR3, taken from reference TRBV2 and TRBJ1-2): EPEVTQTPSHQVTQMGQEVILRCVPISNHLYFYWYRQILGQKVEFLVSFYNNEISEKSEIFDDQFSVERPDGSNFTLKIRSTKLEDSAMYFCASTGTGPYYGYTFGSGTRLTVV.

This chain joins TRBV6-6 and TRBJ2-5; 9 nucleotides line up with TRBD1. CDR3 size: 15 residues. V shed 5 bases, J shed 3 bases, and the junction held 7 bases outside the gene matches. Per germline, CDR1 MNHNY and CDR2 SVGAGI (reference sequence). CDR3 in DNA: TGTGCCAGCAGTCCGAACACAGGGGGCAAAGAGACCCAGTACTTC. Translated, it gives CASSPNTGGKETQYF.

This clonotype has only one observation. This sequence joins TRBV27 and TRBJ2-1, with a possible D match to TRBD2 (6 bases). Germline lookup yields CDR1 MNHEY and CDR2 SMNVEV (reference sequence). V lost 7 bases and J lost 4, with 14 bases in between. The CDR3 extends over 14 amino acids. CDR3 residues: CASKDLASYNEQFF. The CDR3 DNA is TGTGCCAGCAAGGACCTAGCGTCATACAATGAGCAGTTCTTC.

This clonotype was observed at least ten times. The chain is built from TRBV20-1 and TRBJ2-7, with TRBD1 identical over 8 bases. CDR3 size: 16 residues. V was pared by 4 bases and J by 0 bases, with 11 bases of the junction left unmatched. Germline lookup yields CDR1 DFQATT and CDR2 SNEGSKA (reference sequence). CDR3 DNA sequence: TGCAGTGCTAAGAGTCAAACGGGACAGGTCTCCTACGAGCAGTACTTC. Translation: CSAKSQTGQVSYEQYF.

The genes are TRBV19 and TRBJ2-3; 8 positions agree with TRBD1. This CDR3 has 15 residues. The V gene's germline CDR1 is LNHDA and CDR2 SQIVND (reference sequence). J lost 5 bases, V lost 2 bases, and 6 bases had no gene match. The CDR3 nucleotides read TGTGCCAGTAGTATACAGGACAGGGTCGGAGATACGCAGTATTTT. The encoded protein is CASSIQDRVGDTQYF.

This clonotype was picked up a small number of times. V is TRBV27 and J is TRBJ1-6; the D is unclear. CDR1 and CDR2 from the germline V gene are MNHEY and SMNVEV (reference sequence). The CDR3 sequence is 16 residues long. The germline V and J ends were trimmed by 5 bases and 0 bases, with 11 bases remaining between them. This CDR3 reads CASSQVASSYNSPLHF. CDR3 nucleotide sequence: TGTGCCAGCAGTCAAGTAGCGAGCTCCTATAATTCACCCCTCCACTTT.

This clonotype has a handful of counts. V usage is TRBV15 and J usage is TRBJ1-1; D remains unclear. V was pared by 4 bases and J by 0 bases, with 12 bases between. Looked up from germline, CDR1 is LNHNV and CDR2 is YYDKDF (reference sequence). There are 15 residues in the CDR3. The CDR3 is CATSMALPMNTEAFF. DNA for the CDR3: TGTGCCACCAGCATGGCCCTACCCATGAACACTGAAGCTTTCTTT.

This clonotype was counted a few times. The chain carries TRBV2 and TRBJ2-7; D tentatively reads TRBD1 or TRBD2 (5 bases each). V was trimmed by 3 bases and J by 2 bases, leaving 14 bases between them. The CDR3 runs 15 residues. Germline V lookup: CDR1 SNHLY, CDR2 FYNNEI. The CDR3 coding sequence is TGTGCCAGCAGTGAGAAGAGGGGTCTCCCCTACGAGCAGTACTTC. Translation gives CASSEKRGLPYEQYF. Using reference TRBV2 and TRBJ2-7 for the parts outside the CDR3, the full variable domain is EPEVTQTPSHQVTQMGQEVILRCVPISNHLYFYWYRQILGQKVEFLVSFYNNEISEKSEIFDDQFSVERPDGSNFTLKIRSTKLEDSAMYFCASSEKRGLPYEQYFGPGTRLTVT.

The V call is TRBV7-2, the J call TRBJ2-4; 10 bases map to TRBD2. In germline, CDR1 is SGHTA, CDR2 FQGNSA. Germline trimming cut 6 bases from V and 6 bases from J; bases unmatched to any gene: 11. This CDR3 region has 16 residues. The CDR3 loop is CASSPRGSGGTNIQYF. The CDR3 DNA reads TGTGCCAGCAGTCCTCGAGGTAGCGGGGGGACAAACATTCAGTACTTC.

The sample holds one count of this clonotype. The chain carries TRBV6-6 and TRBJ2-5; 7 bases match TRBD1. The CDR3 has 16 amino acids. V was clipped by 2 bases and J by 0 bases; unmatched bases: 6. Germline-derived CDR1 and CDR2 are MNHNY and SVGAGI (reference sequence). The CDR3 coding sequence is TGTGCCAGCAGTTACCCCGGGACAGCAAACCAAGAGACCCAGTACTTC. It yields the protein CASSYPGTANQETQYF.

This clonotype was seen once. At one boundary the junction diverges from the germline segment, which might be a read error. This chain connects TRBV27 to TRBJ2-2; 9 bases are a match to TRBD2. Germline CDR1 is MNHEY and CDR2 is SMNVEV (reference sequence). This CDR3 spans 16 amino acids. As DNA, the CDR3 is TGTGCCAGCAAAAGGGGGACTAGCCCGAACACCGGGGAGCTGTCTTTT. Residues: CASKRGTSPNTGELSF.

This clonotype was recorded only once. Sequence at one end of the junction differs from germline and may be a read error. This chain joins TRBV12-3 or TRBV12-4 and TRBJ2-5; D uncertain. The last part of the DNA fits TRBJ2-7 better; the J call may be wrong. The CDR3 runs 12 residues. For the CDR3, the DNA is TGTGCCATCAGTCAGACTTCCTACGAGCAGTACTTC. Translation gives CAISQTSYEQYF.

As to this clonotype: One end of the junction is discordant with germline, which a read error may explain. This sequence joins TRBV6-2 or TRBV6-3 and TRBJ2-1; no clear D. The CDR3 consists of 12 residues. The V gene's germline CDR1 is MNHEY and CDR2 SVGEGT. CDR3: CASSSEYNERFF. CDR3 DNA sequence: TGTGCCAGCAGTTCCGAATACAATGAGCGGTTCTTC.

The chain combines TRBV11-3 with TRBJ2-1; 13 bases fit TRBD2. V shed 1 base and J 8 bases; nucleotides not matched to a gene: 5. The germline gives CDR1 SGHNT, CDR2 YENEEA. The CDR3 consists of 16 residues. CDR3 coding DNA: TGTGCCAGCAGCTTAGTCGGACTAGCGGGGGCTTATGAGCAGTTCTTC. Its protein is CASSLVGLAGAYEQFF.

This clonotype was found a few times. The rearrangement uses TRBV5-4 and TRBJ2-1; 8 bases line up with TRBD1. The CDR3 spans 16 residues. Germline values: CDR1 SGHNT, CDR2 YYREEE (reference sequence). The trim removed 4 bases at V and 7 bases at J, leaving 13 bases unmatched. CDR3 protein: CASSLAPGQAMNEQFF. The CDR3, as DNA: TGTGCCAGCAGCCTCGCTCCGGGACAGGCCATGAATGAGCAGTTCTTC.

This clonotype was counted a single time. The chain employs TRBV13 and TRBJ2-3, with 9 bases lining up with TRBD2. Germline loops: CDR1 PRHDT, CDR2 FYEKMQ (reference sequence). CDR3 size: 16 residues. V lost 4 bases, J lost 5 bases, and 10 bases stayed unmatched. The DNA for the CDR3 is TGTGCCAGCAGCTACCCGGCGGGACTAGCAAGAGATACGCAGTATTTT. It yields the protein CASSYPAGLARDTQYF.

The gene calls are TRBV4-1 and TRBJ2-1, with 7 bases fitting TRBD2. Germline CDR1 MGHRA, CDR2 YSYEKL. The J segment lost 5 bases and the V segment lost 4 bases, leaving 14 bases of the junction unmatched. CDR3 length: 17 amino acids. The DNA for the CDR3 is TGCGCCAGCAGCCCCAGATCTACCGGGACTACGGACAATGAGCAGTTCTTC. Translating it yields CASSPRSTGTTDNEQFF.

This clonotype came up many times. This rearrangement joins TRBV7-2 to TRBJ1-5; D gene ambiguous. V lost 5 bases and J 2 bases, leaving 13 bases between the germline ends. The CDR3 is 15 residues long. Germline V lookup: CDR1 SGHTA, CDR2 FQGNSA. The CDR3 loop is CASSTGNSRNQPQHF. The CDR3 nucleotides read TGTGCCAGCAGCACGGGCAACTCCCGCAATCAGCCCCAGCATTTT.

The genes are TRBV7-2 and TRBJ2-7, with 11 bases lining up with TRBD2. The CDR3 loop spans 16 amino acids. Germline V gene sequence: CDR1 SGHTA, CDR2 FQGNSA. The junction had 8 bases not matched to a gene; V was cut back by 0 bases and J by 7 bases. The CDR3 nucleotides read TGTGCCAGCAGCTTAGCTAGCGGGGGGGCCTTCAATGAGCAGTACTTC. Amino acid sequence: CASSLASGGAFNEQYF.

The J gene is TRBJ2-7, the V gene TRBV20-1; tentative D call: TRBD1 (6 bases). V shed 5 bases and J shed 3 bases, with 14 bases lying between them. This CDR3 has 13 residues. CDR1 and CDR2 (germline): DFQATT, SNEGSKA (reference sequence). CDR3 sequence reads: CSAGDRFHYEQYF. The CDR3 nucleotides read TGCAGTGCTGGTGACAGGTTCCACTACGAGCAGTACTTC.

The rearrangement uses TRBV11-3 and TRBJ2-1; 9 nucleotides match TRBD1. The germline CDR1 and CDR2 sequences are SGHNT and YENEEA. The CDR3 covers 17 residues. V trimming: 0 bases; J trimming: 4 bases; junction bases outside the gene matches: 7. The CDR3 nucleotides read TGTGCCAGCAGCTTAGATATCTCGGGACAGGGATACAATGAGCAGTTCTTC. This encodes CASSLDISGQGYNEQFF.

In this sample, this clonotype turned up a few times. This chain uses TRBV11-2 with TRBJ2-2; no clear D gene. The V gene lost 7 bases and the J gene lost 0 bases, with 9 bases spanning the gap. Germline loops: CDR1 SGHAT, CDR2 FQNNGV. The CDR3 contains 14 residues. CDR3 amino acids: CASNPASNTGELFF. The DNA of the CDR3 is TGTGCCAGCAACCCAGCTTCGAACACCGGGGAGCTGTTTTTT. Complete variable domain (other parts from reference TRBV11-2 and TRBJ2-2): EAGVAQSPRYKIIEKRQSVAFWCNPISGHATLYWYQQILGQGPKLLIQFQNNGVVDDSQLPKDRFSAERLKGVDSTLKIQPAKLEDSAVYLCASNPASNTGELFFGEGSRLTVL.